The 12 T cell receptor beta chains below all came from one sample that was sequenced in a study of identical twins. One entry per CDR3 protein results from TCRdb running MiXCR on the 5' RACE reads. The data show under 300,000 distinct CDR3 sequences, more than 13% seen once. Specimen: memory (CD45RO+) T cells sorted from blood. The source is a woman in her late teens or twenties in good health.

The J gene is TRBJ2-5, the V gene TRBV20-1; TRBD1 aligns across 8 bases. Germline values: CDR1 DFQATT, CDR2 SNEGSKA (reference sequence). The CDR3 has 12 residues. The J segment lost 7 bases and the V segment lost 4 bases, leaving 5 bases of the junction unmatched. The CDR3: CSATGTGRTQYF. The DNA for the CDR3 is TGCAGTGCTACCGGGACAGGTCGGACCCAGTACTTC.

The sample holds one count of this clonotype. The chain's CDR3 is CSGQTGGRDQPQHF. CDR3 in DNA: TGCAGTGGCCAGACAGGGGGAAGGGACCAGCCCCAGCATTTT. This chain joins TRBV20-1 and TRBJ1-5; 9 bases are a match to TRBD1. Losses at the gene ends were 7 bases for V and 7 bases for J; bases not matched to a gene: 11. CDR1 DFQATT and CDR2 SNEGSKA come from the germline V gene (reference sequence). This CDR3 spans 14 amino acids.

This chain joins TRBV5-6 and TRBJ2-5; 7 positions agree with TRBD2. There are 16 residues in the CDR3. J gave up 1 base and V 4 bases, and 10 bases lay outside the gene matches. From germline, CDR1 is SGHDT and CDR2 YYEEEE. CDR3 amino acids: CASSQLAGSFQETQYF. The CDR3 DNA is TGTGCCAGCAGCCAGTTAGCGGGCTCCTTCCAAGAGACCCAGTACTTC.

The CDR3 DNA reads as TGTGCCAGCAGTGAAATAACGGGACGTTTTCGAGAGACCCAGTACTTC. Translated, it gives CASSEITGRFRETQYF. The rearrangement links TRBV6-1 to TRBJ2-5; D tentatively fits TRBD1 or TRBD2 (5 bases each). Trimming took off 2 bases at V and 4 bases at J, with 17 bases between the two ends. CDR1 and CDR2 from the germline V gene are MNHNS and SASEGT. This CDR3 region has 16 residues.

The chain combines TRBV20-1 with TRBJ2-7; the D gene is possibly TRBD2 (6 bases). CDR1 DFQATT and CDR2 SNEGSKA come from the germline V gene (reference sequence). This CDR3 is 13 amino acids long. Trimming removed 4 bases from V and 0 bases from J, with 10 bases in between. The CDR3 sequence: CSANGGDSYEQYF. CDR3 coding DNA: TGCAGTGCTAACGGGGGAGACTCCTACGAGCAGTACTTC.

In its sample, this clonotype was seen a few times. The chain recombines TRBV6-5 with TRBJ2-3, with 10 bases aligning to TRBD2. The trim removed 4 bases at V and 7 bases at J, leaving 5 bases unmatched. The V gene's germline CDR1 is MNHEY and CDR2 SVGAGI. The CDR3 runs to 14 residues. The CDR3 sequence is CASSLGAGGHTQYF. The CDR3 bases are TGTGCCAGCAGTTTGGGAGCGGGAGGGCATACGCAGTATTTT.

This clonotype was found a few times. DNA of the CDR3: TGCAGTGCTCTCCGACTAGCGGGTTCAGATACGCAGTATTTT. It is translated as CSALRLAGSDTQYF. V usage is TRBV20-1 and J usage is TRBJ2-3; 10 bases are a match to TRBD2. This CDR3 is 14 amino acids long. V shed 5 bases and J 4 bases; nucleotides not matched to a gene: 6. Per germline, CDR1 DFQATT and CDR2 SNEGSKA (reference sequence).

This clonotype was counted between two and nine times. CDR3 coding DNA: TGTGCCAGCAGCTCTCGGACTAGCGTAGACAATGAGCAGTTCTTC. Amino acids: CASSSRTSVDNEQFF. The chain uses TRBV11-2 and TRBJ2-1, with 9 bases aligning to TRBD2. Germline V gene sequence: CDR1 SGHAT, CDR2 FQNNGV. This CDR3 comprises 15 residues. Unmatched junction bases numbered 6, after V lost 4 bases and J lost 5 bases. Variable domain in full (rest from reference TRBV11-2 and TRBJ2-1): EAGVAQSPRYKIIEKRQSVAFWCNPISGHATLYWYQQILGQGPKLLIQFQNNGVVDDSQLPKDRFSAERLKGVDSTLKIQPAKLEDSAVYLCASSSRTSVDNEQFFGPGTRLTVL.

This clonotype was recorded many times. The CDR3 reads CSAMGGLSETQYF. The CDR3 DNA sequence: TGCAGTGCGATGGGCGGTTTGTCGGAGACCCAGTACTTC. The chain couples TRBV20-1 to TRBJ2-5; no definite D call. Trimming cost V 6 bases and J 5 bases, with 16 bases left between them. CDR1 is DFQATT, CDR2 SNEGSKA, per germline (reference sequence). The CDR3 is made up of 13 amino acids.

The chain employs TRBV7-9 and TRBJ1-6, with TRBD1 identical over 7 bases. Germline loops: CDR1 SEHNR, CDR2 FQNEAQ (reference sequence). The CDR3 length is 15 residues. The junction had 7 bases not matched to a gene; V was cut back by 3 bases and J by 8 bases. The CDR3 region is CASSLYTGVDSPLHF. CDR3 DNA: TGTGCCAGCAGCTTGTATACAGGGGTAGATTCACCCCTCCACTTT.

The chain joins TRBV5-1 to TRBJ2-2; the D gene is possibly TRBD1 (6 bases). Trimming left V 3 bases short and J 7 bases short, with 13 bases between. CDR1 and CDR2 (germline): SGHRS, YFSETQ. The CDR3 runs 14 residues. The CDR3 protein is CASSSYRANGELFF. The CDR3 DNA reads TGCGCCAGCAGCTCGTACAGGGCAAACGGGGAGCTGTTTTTT.

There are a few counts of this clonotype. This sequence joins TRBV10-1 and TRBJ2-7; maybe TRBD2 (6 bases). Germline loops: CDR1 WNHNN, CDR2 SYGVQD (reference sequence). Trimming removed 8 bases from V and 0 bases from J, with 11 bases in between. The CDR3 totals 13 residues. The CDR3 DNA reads TGCGCCAGCGGCGGACTAAACTCCTACGAGCAGTACTTC. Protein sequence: CASGGLNSYEQYF.